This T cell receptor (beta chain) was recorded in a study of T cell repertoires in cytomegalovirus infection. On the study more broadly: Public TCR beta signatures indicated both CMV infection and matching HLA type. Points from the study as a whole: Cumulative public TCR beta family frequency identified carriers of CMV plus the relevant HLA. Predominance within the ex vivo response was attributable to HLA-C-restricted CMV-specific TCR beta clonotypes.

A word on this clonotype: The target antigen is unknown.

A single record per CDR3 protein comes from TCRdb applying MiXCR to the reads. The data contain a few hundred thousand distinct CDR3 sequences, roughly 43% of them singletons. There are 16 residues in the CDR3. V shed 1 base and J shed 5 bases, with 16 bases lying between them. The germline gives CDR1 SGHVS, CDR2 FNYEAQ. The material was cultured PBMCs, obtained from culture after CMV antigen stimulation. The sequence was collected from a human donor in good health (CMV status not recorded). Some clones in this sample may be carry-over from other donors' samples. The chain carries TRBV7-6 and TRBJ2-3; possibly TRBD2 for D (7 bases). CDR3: CASSLGGGAEGDTQYF. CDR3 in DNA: TGTGCCAGCAGCTTAGGAGGGGGGGCCGAAGGAGATACGCAGTATTTT.